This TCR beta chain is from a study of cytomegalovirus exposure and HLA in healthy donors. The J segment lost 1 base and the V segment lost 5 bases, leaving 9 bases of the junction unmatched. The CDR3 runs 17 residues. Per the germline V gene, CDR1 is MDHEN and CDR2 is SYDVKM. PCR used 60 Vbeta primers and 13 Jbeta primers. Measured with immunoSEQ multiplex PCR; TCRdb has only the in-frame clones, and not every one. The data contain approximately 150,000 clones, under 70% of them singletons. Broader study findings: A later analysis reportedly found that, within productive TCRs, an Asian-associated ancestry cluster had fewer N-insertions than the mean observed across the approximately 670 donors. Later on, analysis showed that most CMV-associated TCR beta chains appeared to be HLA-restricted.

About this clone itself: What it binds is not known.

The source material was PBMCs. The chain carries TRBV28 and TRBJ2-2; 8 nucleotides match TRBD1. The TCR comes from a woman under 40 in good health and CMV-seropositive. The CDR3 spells CASSPPTGERNTGELFF. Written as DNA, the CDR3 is TGTGCCAGCAGTCCCCCGACAGGGGAAAGGAACACCGGGGAGCTGTTTTTT.